A selection of T cell receptor beta chains follows, all from one sample in a study of T cells in Graves' hyperthyroidism and ophthalmopathy. TCRdb called the multiplex PCR reads again in MiXCR, with one record for every CDR3 protein. Of 620,000 or so distinct CDR3 sequences listed, about 14% are singletons. Sequences were obtained from blood. These receptors were taken from a woman aged 45-65 years with Graves' ophthalmopathy. The CDR3 runs from the conserved cysteine through the conserved F or W. A D gene is named only where the DNA matches it firmly.

v_gene	d_gene	j_gene	CDR3aa
TRBV30	.	TRBJ2-7	CASDAGSYEQYF
TRBV29-1	.	TRBJ1-1	CSVRRQNTEAFF
TRBV18	.	TRBJ2-6	CASSQSMAGANVLTF
TRBV15	TRBD1	TRBJ1-3	CATSRDYRTGGISGNTIYF
TRBV29-1	TRBD1	TRBJ1-1	CSGRQGEAFF
TRBV7-2	.	TRBJ2-7	CASRAGGTGDEQYF
TRBV3-1	TRBD1	TRBJ1-4	CASSPRGTGREKLFF
TRBV2	TRBD2	TRBJ2-1	CASSRLAGVSYNEQFF
TRBV13	.	TRBJ1-6	CASSLMTPVSGRGFYNSPLHF
TRBV13	.	TRBJ1-1	CASRLPATEAFF
TRBV7-9	.	TRBJ1-3	CASKSTGAGNTIYF
TRBV19	.	TRBJ1-2	CASSTALARLRGYTF
TRBV6-2/TRBV6-3	TRBD1	TRBJ1-5	CASSYGKDRGDQPQHF
TRBV6-1	TRBD1	TRBJ1-5	CASSGRDRGAGQPQHF
TRBV29-1	.	TRBJ2-1	CSVQLGNEQFF
TRBV7-8	TRBD2	TRBJ2-7	CASSYLAGGGNYEQYF
TRBV6-2/TRBV6-3	.	TRBJ2-7	CASSPLAPLTDEQYF
TRBV3-1	.	TRBJ2-3	CASSLVGRGTDTQYF
TRBV5-6	.	TRBJ2-7	CASSLEDDEQYF
TRBV10-3	TRBD2	TRBJ2-3	CAISESGLAGTDTQYF
TRBV7-2	TRBD2	TRBJ2-1	CASSSPPGRLLNEQFF
TRBV27	.	TRBJ2-5	CASSLRGAGETQYF
TRBV6-1	.	TRBJ2-7	CASSAGIPYEQYF
TRBV12-3/TRBV12-4	TRBD2	TRBJ2-1	CASSLGLAGEYNEQFF
TRBV27	TRBD2	TRBJ2-5	CASRDRLAGKETQYF